Listed below are T cell receptor beta chains from one sample, sequenced in a study of blood T cell repertoires in COVID-19. Produced via immunoSEQ multiplex PCR; TCRdb's table is partial and in-frame only. The sample carries roughly 290,000 clones, 75% to 90% recorded once. Sequencing used peripheral blood. The receptors come from a man aged 25 to 45 with acute or convalescent COVID-19. CDR3s include the opening cysteine and the closing phenylalanine or tryptophan. Fields, in order: J gene, clone size, D gene, V gene, CDR3 DNA, CDR3 protein. A D gene is named only where the DNA matches it firmly. Clone size appears in some rows only: once, few, many, or a class for an expanded clone.

>TRBJ2-2|.|TRBD2|TRBV6-4
TGTGCCAGCAGTGACTCTAAACTAGCGGGAGGGTACACCGGGGAGCTGTTTTTT
CASSDSKLAGGYTGELFF
>TRBJ1-1|.|.|TRBV11-3
TGTGCCAGCAGCTTAGGCCCGGGAGCCACTGAAGCTTTCTTT
CASSLGPGATEAFF
>TRBJ1-6|few|.|TRBV7-9
TGTGCCAGCAGCCCCTCGGGAGGAAAACCCCTCCACTTT
CASSPSGGKPLHF
>TRBJ1-5|.|.|TRBV4-1
TGCGCCAGCAGCCAAGAAGGGGGGGGCGGCAATCAGCCCCAGCATTTT
CASSQEGGGGNQPQHF
>TRBJ1-3|.|TRBD1|TRBV6-5
TGTGCCAGCAGTTCCCATGACAGGGCTGGAAACACCATATATTTT
CASSSHDRAGNTIYF
>TRBJ1-5|.|.|TRBV19
TGTGCCAGTAGTTTTCAGGGGCCAGGTCAGCCCCAGCATTTT
CASSFQGPGQPQHF
>TRBJ2-3|.|.|TRBV14
TGTGCCAGCAGCCTCCAGGACTTGGATACGCAGTATTTT
CASSLQDLDTQYF
>TRBJ1-2|.|.|TRBV2
TGTGCCAGCAGTTCCGGGACATTCTATGGCTACACCTTC
CASSSGTFYGYTF
>TRBJ2-7|.|.|TRBV4-1
TGCGCCAGCAGCCAAGGAAGGATGCGGAGCTCCTACGAGCAGTACTTC
CASSQGRMRSSYEQYF
>TRBJ2-1|.|TRBD1|TRBV28
TGTGCCAGCAGCTTACCGGGACAGGGGGCCTTAGGCGAGCAGTTCTTC
CASSLPGQGALGEQFF
>TRBJ1-2|.|.|TRBV5-5
TGTGCCAGCAGCTTGCAGGAGGAGGGCAACTATGGCTACACCTTC
CASSLQEEGNYGYTF
>TRBJ2-1|.|.|TRBV28
TGTGCCGCAGAGGGTTTTTACAATGAGCAGTTCTTC
CAAEGFYNEQFF
>TRBJ2-1|.|TRBD1|TRBV19
TGTGCCAGTAGCCACCCAGCGTTTCAGGGGGCGCTGGATGAGCAGTTCTTC
CASSHPAFQGALDEQFF
>TRBJ1-4|.|TRBD1|TRBV6-5
TGTGCCAGCAGCCAAACAGGGGGTACCGAAAAACTGTTTTTT
CASSQTGGTEKLFF
>TRBJ1-1|.|TRBD1|TRBV6-1
TGTGCCAGCATTACAGGGGGCACTGAAGCTTTCTTT
CASITGGTEAFF
>TRBJ2-3|.|TRBD2|TRBV7-8
TGTGCCAGCAGCTCCGGACTAGCGGGAGTGACAGATACGCAGTATTTT
CASSSGLAGVTDTQYF
>TRBJ2-7|.|.|TRBV5-1
TGCGCCAGCAGCTTTAGCGGAAACTCCTACGAGCAGTACTTC
CASSFSGNSYEQYF
>TRBJ2-3|.|.|TRBV3-1/TRBV3-2
TGTGCCAGCAGCCAAGCGAGGGTATCTACAGATACGCAGTATTTT
CASSQARVSTDTQYF
>TRBJ1-1|.|.|TRBV10-3
TGTGCCATCAGTGCTGGCACCTTGAACACTGAAGCTTTCTTT
CAISAGTLNTEAFF
>TRBJ1-5|once|.|TRBV7-8
TGTGCCAGCAGCTTTCTGGGGGGTAGCAATCAGCCCCAGCATTTT
CASSFLGGSNQPQHF
>TRBJ1-1|.|.|TRBV24-1
TGTGCCACCAGTGACCCCCCCGGGACTGAAGCTTTCTTT
CATSDPPGTEAFF
>TRBJ1-6|.|.|TRBV11-2
TGTGCCAGCAGCTTATTAGGGGCAAGATCACCCCTCCACTTT
CASSLLGARSPLHF
>TRBJ1-1|.|.|TRBV13
TGTGCCAGCAGCATCAGGGTAGGGGGGAACACTGAAGCTTTCTTT
CASSIRVGGNTEAFF
>TRBJ1-2|.|TRBD1|TRBV19
TGTGCCAGCCGACAGGGGTATGGCTACACCTTC
CASRQGYGYTF
>TRBJ1-5|.|TRBD1|TRBV19
TGTGCCAGTAGCAAGGGACAGGGGCGCCTCAATCAGCCCCAGCATTTT
CASSKGQGRLNQPQHF
>TRBJ2-1|.|.|TRBV9
TGTGCCAGCAGCGTAGAACAGAACCCCTACAATGAGCAGTTCTTC
CASSVEQNPYNEQFF
>TRBJ1-3|.|.|TRBV6-1
TGTGCCAGCAGTGAAGTGGGCAGGACTGGAAACACCATATATTTT
CASSEVGRTGNTIYF
>TRBJ1-2|.|TRBD1|TRBV11-2
TGTGCCAGCAAAAGGGGACAGTCTATCCCTTCCTATGGCTACACCTTC
CASKRGQSIPSYGYTF
>TRBJ2-3|once|.|TRBV11-2
TGTGCCAGCAGCGCCAGGGTTAGGGATACGCAGTATTTT
CASSARVRDTQYF
>TRBJ1-2|.|TRBD1|TRBV19
TGTGCCACTGGGACAGGTTTTCTTAGCAACTATGGCTACACCTTC
CATGTGFLSNYGYTF
>TRBJ1-2|.|TRBD1|TRBV5-8
TGTGCCAGCAGCCGCGGGACAGGGCGGTATGGCTACACCTTC
CASSRGTGRYGYTF
>TRBJ2-2|.|TRBD2|TRBV2
TGTGCCACCAGAACTAGCGGGGGGGGCGGGGAGCTGTTTTTT
CATRTSGGGGELFF
>TRBJ1-2|.|TRBD1|TRBV19
TGTGCCAGTAGTTATGATCTGGGACAGGTCTATGGCTACACCTTC
CASSYDLGQVYGYTF
>TRBJ2-1|.|TRBD2|TRBV29-1
TGCAGCGCTAGCGGGACAGCGGCCGGGAATGAGCAGTTCTTC
CSASGTAAGNEQFF
>TRBJ2-3|.|.|TRBV14
TGTGCCAGCAGCCTTACAGGGCTGGGGCAGTATTTT
CASSLTGLGQYF
>TRBJ2-1|.|TRBD1|TRBV9
TGTGCCAGCAGCGTAGCGGACAGGCCCTACAATGAGCAGTTCTTC
CASSVADRPYNEQFF
>TRBJ2-5|.|TRBD1|TRBV19
TGTGCCAGTAGTCGGACAGGGGAGTGGGAGACCCAGTACTTC
CASSRTGEWETQYF
>TRBJ2-5|few|TRBD2|TRBV5-5
TGTGCCAGCAGCTTTCTGGGTCATTGGGGGGGTCGAGAGACCCAGTACTTC
CASSFLGHWGGRETQYF
>TRBJ2-6|.|.|TRBV2
TGTGCCAGCAACCCTAAGCAATCTGGGGCCAACGTCCTGACTTTC
CASNPKQSGANVLTF
>TRBJ1-2|few|.|TRBV28
TGTGCCAGCAGGATGGAGACCTGGGACTATGGCTACACCTTC
CASRMETWDYGYTF
>TRBJ1-1|.|TRBD1|TRBV30
TGTGCCTGGAGTGGGGATAAGGGGGCAGGCACTGAAGCTTTCTTT
CAWSGDKGAGTEAFF
>TRBJ2-3|.|.|TRBV28
TGTGCCAGCAATGAGACTAGAAACAACACAGATACGCAGTATTTT
CASNETRNNTDTQYF
>TRBJ2-7|.|.|TRBV12-3/TRBV12-4
TGTGCCAGCAGTTTAAACAGGGCCTACGAGCAGTACTTC
CASSLNRAYEQYF
>TRBJ2-5|.|TRBD1|TRBV18
TGTGCCAGCTCACCCGGGACAGGCATGGAGACCCAGTACTTC
CASSPGTGMETQYF
>TRBJ2-7|.|.|TRBV3-1/TRBV3-2
TGTGCCAGTAAGGGCACAGGGGAGGACGAGCAGTACTTC
CASKGTGEDEQYF
>TRBJ1-4|.|.|TRBV9
TGTGCCAGCAGCCGAAGGCCGCTAGGACAACCTAATGAAAAACTGTTTTTT
CASSRRPLGQPNEKLFF
>TRBJ2-2|.|.|TRBV5-1
TGCGCCAGCAGCGTCGGACAGAACACCGGGGAGCTGTTTTTT
CASSVGQNTGELFF
>TRBJ2-2|.|TRBD2|TRBV6-6
TGTGCCAGCAGTTACTCGGGCGGGGGGAACACCGGGGAGCTGTTTTTT
CASSYSGGGNTGELFF
>TRBJ2-5|once|TRBD1|TRBV19
TGTGCCAGTAGCCCCTTGACAGGGGTTATGACCCAGTACTTC
CASSPLTGVMTQYF
>TRBJ2-6|.|.|TRBV9
TGTGCCAGCAGCGTAGCTATAGCAAGCTCTGGGGCCAACGTCCTGACTTTC
CASSVAIASSGANVLTF
>TRBJ1-2|.|TRBD1|TRBV28
TGTGCCAGCGGACAGGGGGTAGGCGATGGCTACACCTTC
CASGQGVGDGYTF
>TRBJ2-2|.|.|TRBV18
TGTGCCAGCTCACCATCGCCTAGCTTCTACGGGGAGCTGTTTTTT
CASSPSPSFYGELFF